This is a list of T cell receptor beta chains from one sample in a study of beta chain features in type 1 diabetes. Assay used: immunoSEQ multiplex PCR; TCRdb lists only in-frame clones, some missing. The table records roughly 40,000 clones, almost 65% of them present only once. Sample: Tregs from blood. These receptors came from a woman aged 30 to 39 in good health. Both conserved end residues are part of each CDR3. D genes are given only for firm matches. Expanded clones are given a class, and other clones once, few, many or no size at all.

NA,NA,TRBV29-1,TRBJ2-1,TGCAGCGTTGTATCAATCAGTGAGCAGTTCTTC,CSVVSISEQFF
NA,NA,TRBV7-3,TRBJ2-5,TGTGCCAGCAGCCGCGCCGGACTTCGGGAGACCCAGTACTTC,CASSRAGLRETQYF
NA,NA,TRBV7-9,TRBJ2-7,TGTGCCAGCAGCTTAGCGTTGGGGGGCTCCTACGAGCAGTACTTC,CASSLALGGSYEQYF
once,TRBD2,TRBV30,TRBJ2-1,TGTGCCTCCACTTCGCGGGAGGGCCTTATTGAGCAGTTCTTC,CASTSREGLIEQFF
NA,TRBD2,TRBV5-6,TRBJ2-1,TGTGCCAGCAGCTTGCCGGGACTAGGGAAGCAGTTCTTC,CASSLPGLGKQFF
NA,TRBD2,TRBV11-2,TRBJ2-5,TGTGCCAGCAGCTGGGGACTAGCGGGTCCAGAGACCCAGTACTTC,CASSWGLAGPETQYF
few,NA,TRBV6-5,TRBJ2-7,TGTGCCAGCAGTGGGTTGACTGAGAGGTACTTC,CASSGLTERYF
NA,NA,TRBV28,TRBJ1-2,TGTGCCAGCAGTTTTGTGGCGGGTGGTGGCTACACCTTC,CASSFVAGGGYTF
few,NA,TRBV28,TRBJ2-4,TGTGCCAGCAGGTCTAGTGTTTACATTCAGTACTTC,CASRSSVYIQYF
NA,NA,TRBV30,TRBJ2-5,TGTGCCCGACAAGAGGGAGGGGGGGGCGGGACCCAGTACTTC,CARQEGGGGGTQYF
NA,TRBD2,TRBV13,TRBJ2-5,TGTGCCAGCAGCTTCCGACTAGCCGCTGAGACCCAGTACTTC,CASSFRLAAETQYF
once,TRBD1,TRBV5-1,TRBJ2-7,TGCGCCAGCAGCTTGGCGTCCGGGACAGGGAGCTACGAGCAGTACTTC,CASSLASGTGSYEQYF
once,TRBD1,TRBV6-6,TRBJ2-7,TGTGCCAGCAGACCGGGACAGGGGGCATACGAGCAGTACTTC,CASRPGQGAYEQYF
NA,NA,TRBV7-9,TRBJ2-7,TGTGCCAGCAGCTTACAGGGGACGACCTACGAGCAGTACTTC,CASSLQGTTYEQYF
NA,TRBD1,TRBV9,TRBJ1-4,TGTGCCAGCAGCGTAGGGGACAGATTTAATGAAAAACTGTTTTTT,CASSVGDRFNEKLFF
NA,TRBD2,TRBV7-2,TRBJ2-1,TGTGCCAGCAGCGTCAGGACTAGCGGAAAAAAAAATGAGCAGTTCTTC,CASSVRTSGKKNEQFF
NA,NA,TRBV30,TRBJ2-2,TGTGCTTGCACGGCTGGGGGGGGCAACACCGGGGAGCTGTTTTTT,CACTAGGGNTGELFF
once,TRBD2,TRBV6-5,TRBJ2-1,TGTGCCAGCAGGAGACTAGCGGAGAACAATGAGCAGTTCTTC,CASRRLAENNEQFF
once,NA,TRBV9,TRBJ1-6,TGTGCCAGCAGCGCCGGGACTTACGGTTCACCCCTCCACTTT,CASSAGTYGSPLHF
few,NA,TRBV10-3,TRBJ2-2,TGTGCCATCAGTGGGGAACAGGGTACGAACACCGGGGAGCTGTTTTTT,CAISGEQGTNTGELFF
NA,NA,TRBV19,TRBJ1-4,TGTGCCAGTAGTATGCAGGGGCGGTATAATGAAAAACTGTTTTTT,CASSMQGRYNEKLFF
few,TRBD2,TRBV4-1,TRBJ2-1,TGCGCCAGCAGCCCCCGGACTAGCGGGAGTTCAACCCCCCTCTACAATGAGCAGTTCTTC,CASSPRTSGSSTPLYNEQFF
NA,TRBD1,TRBV19,TRBJ1-5,TGTGCCAGTAGTAGTCCGGGACAGGGGTATCAGCCCCAGCATTTT,CASSSPGQGYQPQHF
NA,NA,TRBV10-3,TRBJ2-7,TGTGCCATCAGTCCGAAAGGGGGGGCCAGCTCCTACGAGCAGTACTTC,CAISPKGGASSYEQYF
NA,TRBD2,TRBV9,TRBJ2-5,TGTGCCAGCAGCTTCGGGACTAGCGAGCAGACCCAGTACTTC,CASSFGTSEQTQYF
NA,NA,TRBV5-1,TRBJ2-1,TGCGCCAGCAGCGCCACCGGGAATGAGCAGTTCTTC,CASSATGNEQFF
few,TRBD2,TRBV7-2,TRBJ2-7,TGTGCCAGCAGCTTAGGGGGGGGACCCTCGAAAGAGCAGTACTTC,CASSLGGGPSKEQYF
once,NA,TRBV5-1,TRBJ2-7,TGCGCCAGCAGCTCTGATTTACTCAACGAGCAGTACTTC,CASSSDLLNEQYF
few,NA,TRBV27,TRBJ2-5,TGTGCCAGCAGTTCGCTAGCTCAAGAGACCCAGTACTTC,CASSSLAQETQYF
NA,TRBD1,TRBV5-1,TRBJ1-2,TGCGCCAGCAGACGGACAGGGGGCAATGGCTACACCTTC,CASRRTGGNGYTF
NA,TRBD1,TRBV4-3,TRBJ1-5,TGCGCCAGCAGCCAAGATCTTGGGTTGGTAGGGGGCGATACTAGCAATCAGCCCCAGCATTTT,CASSQDLGLVGGDTSNQPQHF
few,NA,TRBV29-1,TRBJ1-1,TGCAGCGTTGAGGCAGAGAACACTGAAGCTTTCTTT,CSVEAENTEAFF
NA,TRBD2,TRBV14,TRBJ2-3,TGTGCCAGCAGCCAAGATCCGACTAGCGGGAGGGATACGCAGTATTTT,CASSQDPTSGRDTQYF
NA,NA,TRBV7-2,TRBJ1-2,TGTGCCAGCAGCTTCGCAGGGGACTATGGCTACACCTTC,CASSFAGDYGYTF
NA,NA,TRBV5-1,TRBJ2-4,TGCGCCAGCAAGGCGGAGGGTGGGGGAAACATTCAGTACTTC,CASKAEGGGNIQYF
NA,NA,TRBV7-9,TRBJ1-2,TGTGCCAGCAGCTTAGGCGGGATATATGGCTACACCTTC,CASSLGGIYGYTF
few,NA,TRBV18,TRBJ2-1,TGTGCCAGCTCCGGTCTCCTCCTTGACAATGAGCAGTTCTTC,CASSGLLLDNEQFF
NA,NA,TRBV6-5,TRBJ2-3,TGTGCCAGCAGCTCGGGGGGCCACACAAATACGCAGTATTTT,CASSSGGHTNTQYF
NA,NA,TRBV29-1,TRBJ2-6,TGCAGCGTTTCAGGGAACTCTGGGGCCAACGTCCTGACTTTC,CSVSGNSGANVLTF
NA,TRBD1,TRBV10-3,TRBJ2-7,TGTGCCATCAGTGGTCAGCGGGGCCGGGACAGGGTCGTCGACGAGCAGTACTTC,CAISGQRGRDRVVDEQYF
NA,TRBD2,TRBV4-3,TRBJ2-4,TGCGCCAGCAGCCACTCGAGACTAGCGGGCGTTCTAGCCAAAAACATTCAGTACTTC,CASSHSRLAGVLAKNIQYF
NA,TRBD1,TRBV28,TRBJ1-5,TGTGCCAGCAGTCCGCGGACAGGGGGACTGGGCAATCAGCCCCAGCATTTT,CASSPRTGGLGNQPQHF
few,NA,TRBV6-5,TRBJ1-1,TGTGCCAGCAGTTACCTCAGGGCTGAAGCTTTCTTT,CASSYLRAEAFF
NA,NA,TRBV5-1,TRBJ1-4,TGCGCCAGCAGCTTCTCAGGGGCAACTAATGAAAAACTGTTTTTT,CASSFSGATNEKLFF
NA,TRBD2,TRBV27,TRBJ2-1,TGTGCCAGCAGAGTTTCGGGGGGTATTGGGATTCAGTTCTTC,CASRVSGGIGIQFF
NA,NA,TRBV5-6,TRBJ2-3,TGTGCCAGCAGCTTCATAGCGGTCGGAAATACGCAGTATTTT,CASSFIAVGNTQYF
NA,TRBD2,TRBV11-2,TRBJ2-7,TGTGCCAGCAGCCAAGGGGGGCTAGCGGGCCTTTCCTACGAGCAGTACTTC,CASSQGGLAGLSYEQYF
NA,NA,TRBV2,TRBJ2-3,TGTGCCAGCAGCAGGGGAAGTACAGATACGCAGTATTTT,CASSRGSTDTQYF
NA,NA,TRBV25-1,TRBJ2-2,TGTGCCAGCATTAGTGATCCGGCCGGGGAGCTGTTTTTT,CASISDPAGELFF
NA,NA,TRBV6-6,TRBJ2-7,TGTGCCAGCAACCACAGGGGTCGCGGGGACGAGCAGTACTTC,CASNHRGRGDEQYF
NA,TRBD1,TRBV19,TRBJ2-1,TGTGCCAGTAGTACGGAACAGGGGTTCGGCTACAATGAGCAGTTCTTC,CASSTEQGFGYNEQFF
NA,NA,TRBV2,TRBJ2-3,TGTGCCAGCAGTATACAGGGATGGGGCACAGATACGCAGTATTTT,CASSIQGWGTDTQYF
NA,TRBD2,TRBV4-3,TRBJ2-1,TGCGCCAGCAGCCAAGGTGTTACTAGCGGGGTCCGGGAGCAGTTCTTC,CASSQGVTSGVREQFF